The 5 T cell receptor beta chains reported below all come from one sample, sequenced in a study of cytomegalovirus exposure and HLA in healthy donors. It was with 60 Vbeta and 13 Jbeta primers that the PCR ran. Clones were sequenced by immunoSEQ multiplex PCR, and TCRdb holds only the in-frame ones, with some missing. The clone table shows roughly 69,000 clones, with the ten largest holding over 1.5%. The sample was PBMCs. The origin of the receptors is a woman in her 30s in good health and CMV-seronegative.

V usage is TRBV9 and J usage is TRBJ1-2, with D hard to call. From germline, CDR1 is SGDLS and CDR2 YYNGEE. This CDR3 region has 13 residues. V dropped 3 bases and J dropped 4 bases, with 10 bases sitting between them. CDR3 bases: TGTGCCAGCAGCGATGTTGGAGTCTATGGCTACACCTTC. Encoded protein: CASSDVGVYGYTF.

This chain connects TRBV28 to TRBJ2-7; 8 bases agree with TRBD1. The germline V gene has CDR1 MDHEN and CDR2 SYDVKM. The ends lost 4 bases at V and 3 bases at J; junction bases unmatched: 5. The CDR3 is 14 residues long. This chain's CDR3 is CASSSGTGLYEQYF. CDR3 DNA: TGTGCCAGCAGTTCGGGGACAGGCCTCTACGAGCAGTACTTC.

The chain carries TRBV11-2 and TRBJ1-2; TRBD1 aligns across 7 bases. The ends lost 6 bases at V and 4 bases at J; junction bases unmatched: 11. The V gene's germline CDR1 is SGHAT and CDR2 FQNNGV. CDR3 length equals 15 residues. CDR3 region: CASSQTGVRGYGYTF. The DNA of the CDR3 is TGTGCCAGCAGTCAAACAGGGGTCAGGGGCTATGGCTACACCTTC.

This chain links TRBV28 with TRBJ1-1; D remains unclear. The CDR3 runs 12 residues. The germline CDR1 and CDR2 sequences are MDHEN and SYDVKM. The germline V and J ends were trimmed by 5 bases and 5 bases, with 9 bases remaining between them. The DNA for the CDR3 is TGTGCCAGCAGTCCAACTTGGACTGAAGCTTTCTTT. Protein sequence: CASSPTWTEAFF.

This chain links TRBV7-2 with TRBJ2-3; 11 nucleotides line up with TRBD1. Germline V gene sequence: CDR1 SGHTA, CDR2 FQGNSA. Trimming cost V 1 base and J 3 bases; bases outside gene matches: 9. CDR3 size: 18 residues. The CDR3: CASSLVPWDRGGTDTQYF. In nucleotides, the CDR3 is TGTGCCAGCAGCTTAGTTCCTTGGGACAGGGGGGGTACAGATACGCAGTATTTT.